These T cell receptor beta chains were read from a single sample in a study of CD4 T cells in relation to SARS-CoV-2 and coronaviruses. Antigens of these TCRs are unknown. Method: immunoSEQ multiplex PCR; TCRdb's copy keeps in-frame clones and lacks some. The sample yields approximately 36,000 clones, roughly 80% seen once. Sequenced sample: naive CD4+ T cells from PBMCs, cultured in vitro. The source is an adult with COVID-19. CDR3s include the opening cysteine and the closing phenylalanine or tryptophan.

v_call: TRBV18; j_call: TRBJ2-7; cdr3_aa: CASSLSSGSQAGGQYF
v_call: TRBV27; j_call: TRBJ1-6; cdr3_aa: CASSPDHRGNSPLHF
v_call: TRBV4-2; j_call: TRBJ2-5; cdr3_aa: CASAKIRLAGLQETQYF
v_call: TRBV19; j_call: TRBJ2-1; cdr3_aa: CASMRGYNEQFF
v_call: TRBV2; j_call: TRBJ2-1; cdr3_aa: CASSVTPSLAGIGEQFF
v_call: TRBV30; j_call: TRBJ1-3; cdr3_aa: CAWSPTRTGFGNTIYF
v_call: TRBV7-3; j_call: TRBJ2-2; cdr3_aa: CASSLIQNTGELFF
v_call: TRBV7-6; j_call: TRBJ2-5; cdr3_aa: CASSLMSSTSSQETQYF
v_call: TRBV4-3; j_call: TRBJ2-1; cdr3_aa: CASSQDLTVAGALVYNEQFF
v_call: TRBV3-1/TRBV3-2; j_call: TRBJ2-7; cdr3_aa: CASTQAHEQYF
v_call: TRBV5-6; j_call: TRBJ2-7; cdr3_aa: CASSLKGLSYEQYF
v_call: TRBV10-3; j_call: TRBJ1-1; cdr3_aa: CAISESMGGYTEAFF
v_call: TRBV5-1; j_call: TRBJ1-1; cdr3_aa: CASRVLFRDVRTEAFF
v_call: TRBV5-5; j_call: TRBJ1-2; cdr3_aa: CASSSTGYGYTF
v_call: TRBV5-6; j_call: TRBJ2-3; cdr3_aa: CASSYLAGGPSYTDTQYF
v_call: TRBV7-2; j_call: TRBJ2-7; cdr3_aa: CASTDGTSGLYEQYF
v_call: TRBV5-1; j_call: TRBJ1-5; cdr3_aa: CASSLDGNSQNQPQHF
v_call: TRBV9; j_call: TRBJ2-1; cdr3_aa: CASSGTSSSYNEQFF
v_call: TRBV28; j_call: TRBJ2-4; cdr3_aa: CASSLRTPIAKNIQYF
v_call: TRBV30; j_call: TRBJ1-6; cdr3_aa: CAWTRTGRRRIVSPLHF
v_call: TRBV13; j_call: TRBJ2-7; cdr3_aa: CASSPPGLGTGKQYF
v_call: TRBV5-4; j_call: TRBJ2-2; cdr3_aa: CASDGGSRTGELFF
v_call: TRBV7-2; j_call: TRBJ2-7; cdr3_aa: CASSRGGGLTYEQYF
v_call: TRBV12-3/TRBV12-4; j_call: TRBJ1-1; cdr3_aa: CASSYRVGTEAFF
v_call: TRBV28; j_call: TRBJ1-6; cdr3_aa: CASSSRGGDYLSSYNSPLHF
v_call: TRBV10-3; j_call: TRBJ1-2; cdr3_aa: CAISESTGTGGDTYGYTF
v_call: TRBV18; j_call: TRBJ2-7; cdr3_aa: CASSPLAGVGEQYF
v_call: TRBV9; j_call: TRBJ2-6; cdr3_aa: CASSVVGSGANVLTF
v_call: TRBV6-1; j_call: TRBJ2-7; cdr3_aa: CASSDRVEGGSEQYF
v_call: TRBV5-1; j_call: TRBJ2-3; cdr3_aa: CASSLVGMGSTDTQYF
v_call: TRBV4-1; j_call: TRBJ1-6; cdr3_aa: CASSQASTGVNSPLHF
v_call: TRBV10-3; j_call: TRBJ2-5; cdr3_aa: CAISDPGRGLKETQYF
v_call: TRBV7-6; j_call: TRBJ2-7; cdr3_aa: CASSLAFGSSYEQYF
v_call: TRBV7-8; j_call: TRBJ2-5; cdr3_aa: CAISSGGETQYF
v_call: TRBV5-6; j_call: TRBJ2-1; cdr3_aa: CATRGLAGGRRYEQFF
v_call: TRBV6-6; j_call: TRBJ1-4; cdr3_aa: CASSPQVQGEKLFF
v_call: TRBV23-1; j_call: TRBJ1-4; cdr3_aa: CASSRSIATNEKLFF
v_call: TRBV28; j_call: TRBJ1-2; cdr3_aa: CASTPVSGQLYGYTF
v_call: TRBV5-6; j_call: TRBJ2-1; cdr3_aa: CASSSYGLAGWNEQFF
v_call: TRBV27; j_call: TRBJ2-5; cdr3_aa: CASRRGGRETQYF
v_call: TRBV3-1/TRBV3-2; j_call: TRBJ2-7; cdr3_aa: CASSQESYEQYF
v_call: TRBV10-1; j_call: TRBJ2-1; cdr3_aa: CASSVSSGRDSYNEQFF
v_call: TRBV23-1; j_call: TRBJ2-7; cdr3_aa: CASSQLGPNYEQYF
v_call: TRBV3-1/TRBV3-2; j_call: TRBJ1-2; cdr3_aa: CASSQDYGRSGYTF
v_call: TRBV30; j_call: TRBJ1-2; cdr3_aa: CAWNVMGLNYGYTF
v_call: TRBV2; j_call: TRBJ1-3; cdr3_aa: CASRTGTADTIYF